This TCR beta chain originates from a study of T cell responses to AZD1222 COVID-19 vaccine (dated by TCRdb to 2020 to 2023). Regarding the study in general: AZD1222 recipients whose second dose came at about 4 weeks and those whose second dose came at about 12 weeks were combined into one group, since spike-specific TCR depth and breadth did not differ between the two schedules. A total of under 250 trial participants underwent TCR sequencing, of whom under 220 had received two doses of AZD1222 and about 26 had received two doses of the MenACWY control vaccine. Trial participants were enrolled by age into 18-55, 56-69 and 70-plus year subgroups, with roughly 150, 30 and 60 TCR-sequenced participants respectively. On the study overall, not on this receptor specifically: In the small 56-69-year group, the increase in depth fell short of significance, most likely because of low power. After two AZD1222 doses, spike-specific TCR breadth and depth were significantly higher than at day 0 and than in MenACWY recipients. Epitopes outside the regions mutated in the B.1.351 and B.1.1.7 variants were reportedly recognized by nearly half of the unique spike-specific TCRs. The vaccine-associated CD4 TCRs covered the entire spike protein, and the dominant responses fell in regions 160-218 and 743-854. Because no day 14 peak-response samples were available, the repertoires could be characterized only after the peak T cell response. Participants were mostly white British and included more females than males, and it was suggested by the authors that clonal diversity may have been underestimated. Conclusions about previously exposed vaccinees are limited because only five to seven AZD1222 recipients were SARS-CoV-2 seropositive at baseline.

In the germline V gene, CDR1 corresponds to SGHAT and CDR2 to FQNNGV. V is shortened by 4 bases, J by 6 bases, and the region joining them spans 13 bases. The CDR3 contains 13 residues, cysteine and phenylalanine counted. The DNA shown is the 39-base CDR3, in frame from base 1. The CDR3 regions of human TCRbeta chains were analyzed by immunosequencing. Per the authors' processing: TCRs in the repertoires were compared against a reference library of SARS-CoV-2-specific TCRs that had been generated with the MIRA antigen-specificity platform. Breadth meant the fraction of unique TCRs that were SARS-CoV-2-associated, whereas depth meant the fraction of total T cells that were SARS-CoV-2-associated. Each spike-specific TCR was assigned to its reactive spike region and to a CD4 or CD8 class using the MIRA data. Log10-transformed breadth and depth values were compared by one-way ANOVA with Sidak's multiple comparisons tests. TCRdb obtained this table from immuneACCESS and retained in-frame rearrangements with V and J assigned. These tables miss some clones; where compared with another copy, unresolved V genes account for less than half of the shortfall, and the remainder is unexplained. That table gives V, J and clone size, and the DNA gave D and trimming. Here the sample has about 120,000 clones; roughly 90% occur a single time. The top ten clonotypes cover about 1.6% of the sample.

Turning to this clone: Its binding antigen is unknown. One base away there is no much larger clone; base qualities are not given.

The label giving this sample's time point can be read as: baseline before first vaccination. The vaccinee samples were drawn from two UK trials, COV001 and COV002, one of which was a single-blind randomized controlled phase 2/3 trial testing AZD1222 (ChAdOx1 nCoV-19) in healthy adults. For TCRbeta chain sequencing, PBMC samples were collected from trial participants at day 0 and at day 28 after the second dose. The origin of this receptor is an adult in good health. This material consisted of peripheral blood, taken on day 0 of AZD1222 vaccination. Recombination connected TRBV11-2 to TRBJ2-7; TRBD1 is perhaps the D gene, given 6 matching bases. The bases are TGTGCCAGCAGCTCGCAACAGGGTTTCGAGCAGTACTTC. It encodes CASSSQQGFEQYF. The full variable domain, with segments outside the CDR3 supplied by the reference TRBV11-2 and TRBJ2-7 proteins, appears as EAGVAQSPRYKIIEKRQSVAFWCNPISGHATLYWYQQILGQGPKLLIQFQNNGVVDDSQLPKDRFSAERLKGVDSTLKIQPAKLEDSAVYLCASSSQQGFEQYFGPGTRLTVT.